This T cell receptor beta chain came from a study of graft-versus-host responses after intestinal transplantation. Study information: Transplantation in recipients was multivisceral, liver-intestinal, or isolated intestinal. The study gave all recipients anti-thymocyte globulin induction, then tacrolimus and steroids for about 3 years.

This table comes from immunoSEQ multiplex PCR, and its TCRdb copy is limited to in-frame clones, with some not included. The table has more than 100,000 clones, approximately 93% seen once. On this clone: Its antigen is undetermined.

There are 12 residues in the CDR3. The V end was cut by 2 bases, the J end by 6 bases, with 7 bases between. CDR1 and CDR2 (germline): SEHNR, FQNEAQ (reference sequence). Study-wide points: Clonal ratios of graft-versus-host to host-versus-graft in allografts were high for patients exhibiting graft-donor T cell macrochimerism.

This receptor was taken from a human donor who received an intestinal transplant. This chain uses TRBV7-9 with TRBJ1-1; D gene unclear. Sequenced material: unstimulated CD8+ T cells sorted from spleen or lymph node cells, taken before intestinal transplant. The CDR3 reads CASSLTGAEAFF. The CDR3 DNA follows: TGTGCCAGCAGCTTAACCGGGGCTGAAGCTTTCTTT.